Listed below are T cell receptor beta chains from one sample, sequenced in a study of radiotherapy plus CTLA-4 blockade in lung cancer. Assay: immunoSEQ multiplex PCR; the TCRdb copy retains only in-frame clones and omits some. The sample includes 40,000 to 50,000 clones, 65% to 75% of them seen just once. The input for sequencing was peripheral blood, taken from a patient treated with radiotherapy plus ipilimumab. The receptor source for this set is a human donor with non-small cell lung cancer who had stable disease on radiotherapy plus ipilimumab. Each CDR3 is given with its conserved first and last residue. D genes are given only for firm matches. Clone size, where shown, is once, few, many, or a class for clones that have expanded.

abundance	v_gene	j_gene	d_gene	CDR3aa	CDR3nt
-	TRBV10-3	TRBJ2-7	TRBD1	CAISEHLPGTGTEQYF	TGTGCCATCAGTGAGCACCTTCCCGGGACAGGGACCGAGCAGTACTTC
-	TRBV7-9	TRBJ1-2	TRBD1	CASSLNRGENYGYTF	TGTGCCAGCAGCTTAAACAGGGGCGAAAACTATGGCTACACCTTC
-	TRBV7-8	TRBJ1-2	-	CASSLGGFYYGYTF	TGTGCCAGCAGCTTAGGCGGGTTTTACTATGGCTACACCTTC
-	TRBV6-5	TRBJ2-1	-	CASSYEDSRYNEQFF	TGTGCCAGCAGTTACGAGGACAGCCGCTACAATGAGCAGTTCTTC
-	TRBV7-2	TRBJ2-1	TRBD2	CASSLGRSGGGDEQFF	TGTGCCAGCAGCTTAGGTCGTAGCGGGGGCGGCGATGAGCAGTTCTTC
once	TRBV7-2	TRBJ2-3	-	CASSLRGTTPDTQYF	TGTGCCAGCAGCTTAAGGGGGACTACCCCGGATACGCAGTATTTT
once	TRBV9	TRBJ2-3	TRBD2	CASSAKVLGGSGGLRTDTQYF	TGTGCCAGCAGCGCAAAAGTTCTTGGGGGAAGCGGGGGTCTTCGCACAGATACGCAGTATTTT
few	TRBV7-9	TRBJ2-1	TRBD2	CASSFLAGGTNEQFF	TGTGCCAGCAGCTTCTTAGCGGGGGGGACCAATGAGCAGTTCTTC
-	TRBV30	TRBJ1-1	-	CAWGLNTEAFF	TGTGCCTGGGGCCTGAACACTGAAGCTTTCTTT
-	TRBV30	TRBJ2-2	-	CAWSSGENTGELFF	TGTGCCTGGAGTTCCGGGGAGAACACCGGGGAGCTGTTTTTT
-	TRBV5-4	TRBJ2-3	TRBD1	CASSSGRQGNTQYF	TGTGCCAGCAGCTCCGGGCGACAGGGAAATACGCAGTATTTT
-	TRBV7-9	TRBJ2-1	-	CASNAFTGVAYNEQFF	TGTGCCAGCAACGCTTTCACAGGAGTAGCTTACAATGAGCAGTTCTTC
-	TRBV7-2	TRBJ2-4	TRBD1	CASSVRQGSEAFQYF	TGTGCCAGCAGCGTCCGACAGGGGAGTGAGGCATTTCAGTACTTC
-	TRBV14	TRBJ1-3	TRBD1	CASSQGQGLGNTIYF	TGTGCCAGCAGCCAAGGACAGGGGCTTGGAAACACCATATATTTT
-	TRBV29-1	TRBJ1-2	TRBD1	CSVEPRGHYGYTF	TGCAGCGTGGAACCCAGGGGGCACTATGGCTACACCTTC
-	TRBV11-3	TRBJ1-6	-	CASSFSFQGDSPLHF	TGTGCCAGCAGCTTTTCTTTCCAGGGTGATTCACCCCTCCACTTT
-	TRBV11-3	TRBJ2-1	TRBD1	CASSLGGQGSYNEQFF	TGTGCCAGCAGCTTAGGGGGACAGGGTTCCTACAATGAGCAGTTCTTC
few	TRBV7-8	TRBJ2-3	-	CASSAGQAPVDTQYF	TGTGCCAGCAGCGCCGGACAAGCTCCGGTTGATACGCAGTATTTT
-	TRBV4-2	TRBJ2-1	-	CASSQEVGGNEQFF	TGTGCCAGCAGCCAAGAGGTAGGAGGCAATGAGCAGTTCTTC
-	TRBV7-2	TRBJ2-1	-	CASSLDWSSYNEQFF	TGTGCCAGCAGCTTAGACTGGAGCTCCTACAATGAGCAGTTCTTC
-	TRBV9	TRBJ1-4	TRBD1	CASSAGTGKEKLFF	TGTGCCAGCAGCGCCGGGACAGGGAAGGAAAAACTGTTTTTT
-	TRBV7-9	TRBJ1-2	-	CASSVGTLYGYTF	TGTGCCAGCAGCGTCGGGACACTCTATGGCTACACCTTC
-	TRBV7-3	TRBJ1-1	TRBD1	CASSPTGGFLNTEAFF	TGTGCCAGCAGCCCGACAGGGGGTTTCCTGAACACTGAAGCTTTCTTT
-	TRBV18	TRBJ2-2	TRBD1	CASSPPGTGNTGELFF	TGTGCCAGCTCACCACCCGGGACAGGGAACACCGGGGAGCTGTTTTTT
-	TRBV29-1	TRBJ2-5	-	CSVDYGLQETQYF	TGCAGCGTCGACTACGGATTGCAAGAGACCCAGTACTTC
-	TRBV5-1	TRBJ2-1	TRBD1	CASSWILTGANEQFF	TGCGCCAGCAGCTGGATATTGACAGGGGCTAATGAGCAGTTCTTC
-	TRBV11-3	TRBJ2-1	TRBD1	CASSFVTGGGNEQFF	TGTGCCAGCAGCTTCGTGACAGGGGGTGGGAATGAGCAGTTCTTC
-	TRBV19	TRBJ2-7	TRBD2	CASTTGGGGSYEQYF	TGTGCCAGTACCACCGGGGGGGGTGGCTCCTACGAGCAGTACTTC
-	TRBV2	TRBJ1-1	-	CASRGLRGVGAFF	TGTGCCAGCAGAGGACTGCGAGGAGTAGGTGCTTTCTTT
-	TRBV21-1	TRBJ2-7	-	CARTDRHPSAPVYEQYF	TGTGCCAGAACAGACAGGCATCCTTCCGCCCCCGTCTACGAGCAGTACTTC
-	TRBV14	TRBJ2-3	-	CASSHSLSPDTQYF	TGTGCCAGCAGCCACTCCTTGAGCCCAGATACGCAGTATTTT
-	TRBV29-1	TRBJ1-2	-	CSVGRFPHGYTF	TGCAGCGTTGGGAGATTCCCCCATGGCTACACCTTC